The 30 T cell receptor beta chains below were found in one sample sequenced in a study of shared clonotypes between healthy human individuals. Profiling relied on immunoSEQ multiplex PCR, and the TCRdb table lists in-frame clones only, not all of them. Of 650,000 to 750,000 clones listed, about 78% are singletons. The sequencing sample was made of memory CD4+ T cells sorted from blood. The subset: CD45RA-negative fraction. These receptors were obtained from a woman between 25 and 40 years old in good health.

V gene TRBV5-6 combines with J gene TRBJ2-7, with D perhaps TRBD2 (6 bases). Trimming removed 3 bases at V and 5 bases at J, with 24 bases between. There are 17 residues in the CDR3. CDR1 is SGHDT, CDR2 YYEEEE, per germline. The CDR3 DNA sequence: TGTGCCAGCAGCTCGGGGGTTAGAACGGGTTTTTGGGACGAGCAGTACTTC. Translation: CASSSGVRTGFWDEQYF.

J is TRBJ2-7 and V is TRBV19; TRBD2 agrees at 10 bases. The CDR3 length is 15 residues. The V segment lost 6 bases and the J segment 1 base; nucleotides outside the gene matches: 6. Germline V lookup: CDR1 LNHDA, CDR2 SQIVND (reference sequence). This CDR3 reads CASRTSGDSSYEQYF. DNA for the CDR3: TGTGCCAGTAGAACTAGCGGGGATAGTTCCTACGAGCAGTACTTC.

The chain links TRBV27 to TRBJ1-5, with D uncertain. CDR1 is MNHEY, CDR2 SMNVEV, per germline (reference sequence). CDR3 length: 15 residues. Trimming left V 5 bases short and J 2 bases short, with 13 bases between. DNA for the CDR3: TGTGCCAGCAGTCCCGGGCAGATGGGCAATCAGCCCCAGCATTTT. Translated, it gives CASSPGQMGNQPQHF.

The rearrangement links TRBV7-2 to TRBJ2-3, with 7 bases aligning to TRBD2. This CDR3 is 15 amino acids long. Unmatched junction bases numbered 9, after V lost 2 bases and J lost 7 bases. The germline V gene has CDR1 SGHTA and CDR2 FQGNSA. CDR3 protein: CASSLLEGGIYTQYF. CDR3 coding DNA: TGTGCCAGCAGCTTACTCGAGGGAGGGATATATACGCAGTATTTT. The full variable domain, with the rest looked up from reference TRBV7-2 and TRBJ2-3, is GAGVSQSPSNKVTEKGKDVELRCDPISGHTALYWYRQSLGQGLEFLIYFQGNSAPDKSGLPSDRFSAERTGGSVSTLTIQRTQQEDSAVYLCASSLLEGGIYTQYFGPGTRLTVL.

The chain is built from TRBV5-1 and TRBJ2-1; 12 positions match TRBD2. The germline gives CDR1 SGHRS, CDR2 YFSETQ. The V and J ends lost 4 bases and 2 bases, in that order; junction bases with no gene match: 7. The CDR3 has 17 amino acids. CDR3 bases: TGCGCCAGCAGCCCCGAGACTAGCGGGAGACCCTACAATGAGCAGTTCTTC. Residues: CASSPETSGRPYNEQFF.

This sequence joins TRBV7-9 and TRBJ2-7; 8 bases are shared with TRBD1. Trimming removed 5 bases from V and 2 bases from J; junction bases left unmatched: 8. Germline-derived CDR1 and CDR2 are SEHNR and FQNEAQ (reference sequence). The CDR3 is 15 residues long. The DNA for the CDR3 is TGTGCCAGCAGCCCCTCCGGGACAGGTGCCTACGAGCAGTACTTC. Encoded protein: CASSPSGTGAYEQYF.

This chain connects TRBV29-1 to TRBJ2-2; D is undetermined. Between the trimmed V and J ends, which lost 7 bases and 1 base, there was a span of 7 bases. The CDR3 covers 12 residues. CDR1 SQVTM and CDR2 ANQGSEA come from the germline V gene. Written as DNA, the CDR3 is TGCAGCGCAAGATTGAACACCGGGGAGCTGTTTTTT. Residues: CSARLNTGELFF.

The chain is built from TRBV27 and TRBJ2-1; 7 bases line up with TRBD2. The V gene's germline CDR1 is MNHEY and CDR2 SMNVEV (reference sequence). This CDR3 is 15 amino acids long. V gave up 4 bases and J gave up 8 bases; unmatched junction bases: 11. CDR3 sequence reads: CASSSIPSGNHEQFF. CDR3 nucleotide sequence: TGTGCCAGCAGTTCGATCCCCAGCGGGAATCATGAGCAGTTCTTC.

This clone has a count of ten or more. The rearrangement joins TRBV7-9 to TRBJ1-2, with D perhaps TRBD1 (6 bases). Trimming took 6 bases from V and 5 from J, leaving 16 bases between them. The CDR3 loop spans 14 amino acids. Germline CDR1 SEHNR, CDR2 FQNEAQ (reference sequence). The DNA of the CDR3 is TGTGCCAGCAGTACTGAGGGACAAGTTTATGGCTACACCTTC. This codes for CASSTEGQVYGYTF.

This clone was counted a single time. The gene calls are TRBV7-9 and TRBJ2-2; 15 nucleotides agree with TRBD2. The CDR3 sequence is 19 residues long. Germline values: CDR1 SEHNR, CDR2 FQNEAQ (reference sequence). V lost 10 bases, J lost 2 bases, and 14 bases stayed unmatched. CDR3 region: CANSGGLAGGPGNTGELFF. The CDR3 nucleotides are TGTGCCAACTCGGGGGGACTAGCGGGAGGCCCCGGAAACACCGGGGAGCTGTTTTTT.

V gene TRBV23-1 combines with J gene TRBJ1-1, with no clear D. TRBV23-1 counts as an open reading frame of uncertain function. V lost 0 bases, J lost 2 bases, and 10 bases lay in between. This CDR3 has 15 residues. CDR3 in DNA: TGCGCCAGCAGTCAATCTTTCTGGGCAAACACTGAAGCTTTCTTT. Protein sequence: CASSQSFWANTEAFF.

The V and J genes are TRBV15 and TRBJ2-5, with 12 bases fitting TRBD2. From germline, CDR1 is LNHNV and CDR2 YYDKDF (reference sequence). The V gene end was trimmed by 4 bases and the J gene end by 5 bases; junction bases not matched to a gene: 8. The CDR3 runs to 16 residues. CDR3 in DNA: TGTGCCACCAGCATTAGGACTAGCGGGAACTGGGAGACCCAGTACTTC. Its translation is CATSIRTSGNWETQYF.

This chain links TRBV28 with TRBJ1-5; 8 bases are shared with TRBD1. The CDR3 contains 16 residues. Germline CDR1 MDHEN, CDR2 SYDVKM. Trimming at V came to 7 bases and at J to 3 bases, leaving 11 bases not matched to a gene. The CDR3 protein is CASNAPRQGANQPQHF. The CDR3 nucleotides are TGTGCCAGCAACGCTCCCCGGCAGGGGGCCAATCAGCCCCAGCATTTT.

The chain has TRBV5-1 and TRBJ2-3; 11 bases align to TRBD2. CDR1 and CDR2 from the germline V gene are SGHRS and YFSETQ. The CDR3 is made up of 16 amino acids. Losses at the gene ends were 4 bases for V and 5 bases for J; bases not matched to a gene: 9. The CDR3 here is CASSGALTSGKDTQYF. CDR3 nucleotides: TGCGCCAGCAGCGGCGCCTTGACTAGCGGGAAAGATACGCAGTATTTT.

The J gene is TRBJ1-2, the V gene TRBV5-4; the match to TRBD1 covers 11 bases. Trimming took 2 bases from V and 8 from J; bases not matched to a gene: 11. The CDR3 runs 16 residues. Germline-derived CDR1 and CDR2 are SGHNT and YYREEE (reference sequence). The CDR3 protein is CASSFGSWTGGAGYTF. The CDR3, as DNA: TGTGCCAGCAGCTTCGGGTCCTGGACAGGGGGCGCGGGCTACACCTTC.

The rearrangement links TRBV25-1 to TRBJ2-1, with TRBD2 as a possible D gene (6 bases). V was trimmed by 6 bases and J by 0 bases, leaving 21 bases between them. The CDR3 extends over 18 amino acids. Germline V gene sequence: CDR1 MGHDK, CDR2 SYGVNS. CDR3 sequence reads: CASSQSSSVKSSYNEQFF. The CDR3 bases are TGTGCCAGCAGCCAAAGTTCTAGCGTGAAGAGCTCCTACAATGAGCAGTTCTTC.

The rearrangement joins TRBV30 to TRBJ2-7; the match to TRBD2 covers 13 bases. Germline trimming cut 2 bases from V and 6 bases from J; bases unmatched to any gene: 13. CDR1 is GTSNPN and CDR2 is SVGIG in the germline V gene (reference sequence). The CDR3 has 17 amino acids. The CDR3 region is CAWSPKGLAGTTLEQYF. Here the CDR3 DNA reads TGTGCCTGGAGTCCCAAGGGACTAGCGGGAACTACTCTCGAGCAGTACTTC.

The rearrangement joins TRBV5-1 to TRBJ2-3; TRBD1 aligns across 9 bases. CDR3 length equals 15 residues. Per the germline V gene, CDR1 is SGHRS and CDR2 is YFSETQ. V lost 3 bases, J lost 0 bases, and 2 bases stayed unmatched. CDR3 residues: CASSSGTGSTDTQYF. CDR3 nucleotides: TGCGCCAGCAGCTCCGGGACAGGGAGCACAGATACGCAGTATTTT.

This chain links TRBV25-1 with TRBJ1-1, with 8 positions matching TRBD1. The length of the CDR3 is 15 residues. The germline V gene has CDR1 MGHDK and CDR2 SYGVNS. V shed 4 bases and J 5 bases; nucleotides not matched to a gene: 9. Written as DNA, the CDR3 is TGTGCCAGCAGTGTGGCCGGACAGGGAAAAACTGAAGCTTTCTTT. This sequence encodes CASSVAGQGKTEAFF.

V is TRBV2 and J is TRBJ2-7; possible D gene TRBD2, 5 bases. CDR3 size: 13 residues. Germline V CDR1 and CDR2: SNHLY, FYNNEI. Deletions cut 6 bases from V and 3 bases from J, with 12 bases between. The CDR3 DNA follows: TGTGCCAGCAGGGACCACGGGGACTACGAGCAGTACTTC. Protein product: CASRDHGDYEQYF.

This clone was detected only once. The chain links TRBV18 to TRBJ2-1, with 7 positions matching TRBD1. This CDR3 comprises 14 residues. Trimming cost V 4 bases and J 7 bases; bases outside gene matches: 7. From germline, CDR1 is KGHSH and CDR2 LQKENI. The DNA of the CDR3 is TGTGCCAGCTCACGGACAGGCTGGGAGAATGAGCAGTTCTTC. This encodes CASSRTGWENEQFF.

The chain couples TRBV9 to TRBJ2-1; D is possibly TRBD2 (7 bases). V lost 0 bases to trimming and J lost 1 base, with 11 bases between them. Germline CDR1 is SGDLS and CDR2 is YYNGEE. This CDR3 region has 16 residues. CDR3 region: CASSVAGGASYNEQFF. The CDR3 DNA reads as TGTGCCAGCAGCGTAGCTGGGGGGGCGTCCTACAATGAGCAGTTCTTC.

This clone turned up a few times. This chain joins TRBV6-1 and TRBJ2-7, with 7 positions matching TRBD1. The germline gives CDR1 MNHNS, CDR2 SASEGT. The J segment lost 1 base and the V segment lost 3 bases, leaving 12 bases of the junction unmatched. This CDR3 spans 17 amino acids. In DNA form, the CDR3 reads TGTGCCAGCAGTGATATGATACAGGGGAGACGGTCCTACGAGCAGTACTTC. Protein sequence: CASSDMIQGRRSYEQYF.

This chain uses TRBV19 with TRBJ2-5; tentatively, D is TRBD1 or TRBD2 (5 bases each). The CDR3 consists of 16 residues. Germline V gene sequence: CDR1 LNHDA, CDR2 SQIVND (reference sequence). V was clipped by 2 bases and J by 7 bases, with 20 bases between them. CDR3 sequence: CASSINSQGRDATQYF. CDR3 bases: TGTGCCAGTAGTATAAACAGTCAGGGACGCGATGCGACCCAGTACTTC.

The rearrangement joins TRBV28 to TRBJ2-1; 9 bases are a match to TRBD1. Germline values: CDR1 MDHEN, CDR2 SYDVKM. V shed 5 bases, J shed 7 bases, and the junction held 12 bases outside the gene matches. The CDR3 has 16 amino acids. In DNA form, the CDR3 reads TGTGCCAGCAGTCACCTGGGCGGGACAGGGTTTAATGAGCAGTTCTTC. It specifies CASSHLGGTGFNEQFF.

V and J are TRBV29-1 and TRBJ1-1; D call uncertain. The CDR3 covers 13 residues. Trimming cost V 1 base and J 0 bases, with 6 bases left between them. Germline values: CDR1 SQVTM, CDR2 ANQGSEA. CDR3 amino acids: CSVEVLMNTEAFF. For the CDR3, the DNA is TGCAGCGTTGAAGTACTGATGAACACTGAAGCTTTCTTT.

About this clone: Lacking the conserved final phenylalanine or tryptophan, this CDR3 likely reflects a read error. The rearrangement uses TRBV4-2 and TRBJ1-2, with TRBD1 as a possible D gene (5 bases). Trimming removed 3 bases from V and 4 bases from J, with 9 bases in between. This CDR3 has 13 amino acids. Germline V gene lookup returns CDR1 LGHNA and CDR2 YNFKEQ. The CDR3 sequence is CASSHEGRYGYTL. CDR3 coding DNA: TGTGCCAGCAGCCATGAGGGGCGCTATGGCTACACCCTC.

Note on this clone: In the same sample, other DNA sequences code for this CDR3. The J gene is TRBJ1-2, the V gene TRBV6-1, with unresolved D. The ends were cut back, 4 bases at V and 2 bases at J, with 5 bases in the middle. Germline V gene data show CDR1 as MNHNS and CDR2 as SASEGT. CDR3 length equals 12 residues. CDR3 sequence: CASSVGNYGYTF. The CDR3, as DNA: TGTGCCAGCAGTGTTGGGAACTATGGCTACACCTTC.

The rearrangement links TRBV28 to TRBJ2-7; 8 nucleotides match TRBD1. CDR1 MDHEN and CDR2 SYDVKM come from the germline V gene. CDR3 size: 18 residues. Trimming at V came to 3 bases and at J to 0 bases, leaving 13 bases not matched to a gene. This chain's CDR3 is CASSLHAGGDLTSYEQYF. As DNA, the CDR3 is TGTGCCAGCAGTTTGCATGCAGGGGGCGACCTTACCTCCTACGAGCAGTACTTC.

This clone was seen only a few times. This sequence joins TRBV5-8 and TRBJ2-7; D unresolved. The CDR3 extends over 11 amino acids. Between the trimmed V and J ends, which lost 4 bases and 0 bases, there was a span of 2 bases. In germline, CDR1 is SGHTS, CDR2 YDEGEE. Written as DNA, the CDR3 is TGTGCCAGCAGCCGCTCCTACGAGCAGTACTTC. Translated, it gives CASSRSYEQYF.